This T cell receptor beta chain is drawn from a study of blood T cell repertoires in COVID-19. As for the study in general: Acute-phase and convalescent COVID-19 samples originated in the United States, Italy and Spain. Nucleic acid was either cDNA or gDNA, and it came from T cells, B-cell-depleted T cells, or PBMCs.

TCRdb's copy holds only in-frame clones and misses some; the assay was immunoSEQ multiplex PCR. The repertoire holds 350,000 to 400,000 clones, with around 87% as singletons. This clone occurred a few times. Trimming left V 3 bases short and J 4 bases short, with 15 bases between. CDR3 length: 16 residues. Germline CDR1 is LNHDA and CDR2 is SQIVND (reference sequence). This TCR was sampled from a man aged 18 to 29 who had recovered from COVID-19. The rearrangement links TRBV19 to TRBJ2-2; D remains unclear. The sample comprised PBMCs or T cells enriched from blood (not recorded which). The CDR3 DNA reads TGTGCCAGTAGTATTGGCAGGTATTTATCCACCGGGGAGCTGTTTTTT. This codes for CASSIGRYLSTGELFF.